These 24 T cell receptor beta chains were sequenced from one sample in a study of blood T cell repertoires in COVID-19. Sequencing was performed with immunoSEQ multiplex PCR; in TCRdb, only in-frame clones are kept and a portion is missing. This sample has around 44,000 clones, with around 85% found just once. Sequenced input: peripheral blood. All receptors derive from a middle-aged man with active or convalescent COVID-19.

This clone was seen a few times. The CDR3 DNA sequence: TGTGCCAGCAGTGAGCCCGGTGGCAATCAGCCCCAGCATTTT. Its protein is CASSEPGGNQPQHF. The chain carries TRBV2 and TRBJ1-5; D is undetermined. The germline V and J ends were trimmed by 3 bases and 2 bases, with 8 bases remaining between them. Germline V lookup: CDR1 SNHLY, CDR2 FYNNEI. This CDR3 comprises 14 residues.

The chain is built from TRBV5-4 and TRBJ2-7; weak D call: TRBD2 (6 bases). Germline values: CDR1 SGHNT, CDR2 YYREEE (reference sequence). This CDR3 region has 15 residues. V shed 0 bases and J shed 4 bases, with 14 bases lying between them. In DNA form, the CDR3 reads TGTGCCAGCAGCTTGGAGGCCGGGAGTGGGTACGAGCAGTACTTC. As protein: CASSLEAGSGYEQYF.

The J gene is TRBJ2-1, the V gene TRBV7-3, with 13 bases matching TRBD2. The CDR3 extends over 17 amino acids. In germline, CDR1 is SGHTA, CDR2 FQGTGA. Trimming at V came to 5 bases and at J to 4 bases, leaving 8 bases not matched to a gene. The CDR3 sequence is CASSIAPLAGGYNEQFF. The CDR3 bases are TGTGCCAGCAGCATAGCTCCACTAGCGGGAGGGTACAATGAGCAGTTCTTC.

The chain combines TRBV6-5 with TRBJ2-7, with 11 nucleotides matching TRBD1. Losses at the gene ends were 10 bases for V and 0 bases for J; bases not matched to a gene: 8. The CDR3 totals 15 residues. Germline CDR1 MNHEY, CDR2 SVGAGI. CDR3: CATQTGTGGSYEQYF. The CDR3 region has the DNA TGTGCCACCCAGACCGGGACAGGGGGCTCCTACGAGCAGTACTTC.

This clone showed up just a few times. One end of the junction fails to match germline, which may point to a read error. This chain links TRBV7-7 with TRBJ2-2; possibly TRBD2 for D (5 bases). CDR1 is SSHAT and CDR2 is FNYEAQ in the germline V gene (reference sequence). The CDR3 sequence is 14 residues long. The CDR3 region has the DNA TGTGCTAGCAGCGGAGCCTACAACACCGGGGAGCTGTTTTTT. Its translation is CASSGAYNTGELFF.

The rearrangement links TRBV5-1 to TRBJ2-3, with 11 bases that match TRBD2. This CDR3 has 21 residues. V trimming: 7 bases; J trimming: 1 base; junction bases outside the gene matches: 23. Germline V lookup: CDR1 SGHRS, CDR2 YFSETQ. The CDR3 protein is CASHALPSGRFWSEGTDTQYF. In DNA form, the CDR3 reads TGCGCCAGCCACGCCCTACCTAGCGGGAGGTTCTGGTCGGAGGGCACAGATACGCAGTATTTT.

Only one count was recorded for this clone. V usage is TRBV7-3 and J usage is TRBJ1-5; TRBD1 is a possible D gene (6 bases). CDR1 is SGHTA and CDR2 is FQGTGA in the germline V gene. The length of the CDR3 is 15 residues. Trimming pared 4 bases from V and 4 bases from J, leaving 14 bases between. CDR3 sequence: CASSSYGTINQPQHF. The CDR3 nucleotides are TGTGCCAGCAGCTCATATGGGACAATTAATCAGCCCCAGCATTTT.

Comment on this clone: The DNA is omitted, as the CDR3 cannot be located on it reliably, and the CDR3 follows TCRdb's listing. The genes are TRBV19 and TRBJ1-5; the table's D call TRBD1 went unverified against the DNA. Termini included, the CDR3 measures 14 amino acids. Germline V gene sequence: CDR1 LNHDA, CDR2 SQIVND (reference sequence). The CDR3 here is CASTSDRPQQPQHF.

In regard to this clone: A much more abundant neighbour one base away suggests this may be a read error. The identical CDR3 is also encoded by other nucleotide sequences in the sample. The chain is built from TRBV5-6 and TRBJ2-2; weak D call: TRBD2 (7 bases). Germline values: CDR1 SGHDT, CDR2 YYEEEE. The CDR3 loop spans 15 amino acids. As DNA, the CDR3 is TGTGCCCGCAGTCCGGGGGGCGGGGACACCGGGGAGCTGTTTTTT. Translated: CARSPGGGDTGELFF.

The chain has TRBV19 and TRBJ1-3; D not resolved. The CDR3 extends over 17 amino acids. V gave up 0 bases and J gave up 2 bases, with 14 bases separating them. Germline V CDR1 and CDR2: LNHDA, SQIVND (reference sequence). CDR3 bases: TGTGCCAGTAGTATAGAGTCCCCCACAAGTACTGGAAACACCATATATTTT. This gives the protein CASSIESPTSTGNTIYF.

This chain uses TRBV12-3 or TRBV12-4 with TRBJ2-5; D gene unclear. Trimming stripped 1 base from V and 4 bases from J, with 4 bases between. There are 12 residues in the CDR3. The CDR3 spells CASSLDRETQYF. CDR3 DNA: TGTGCCAGCAGTTTAGACAGAGAGACCCAGTACTTC.

The genes are TRBV23-1 and TRBJ2-1; TRBD1 matches at 7 bases. TRBV23-1 is classed as an ORF, of uncertain function. The ends lost 2 bases at V and 8 bases at J; junction bases unmatched: 21. The CDR3 length is 19 residues. The CDR3 loop is CASSQPEPSATGWAYEQFF. CDR3 sequence (DNA): TGCGCCAGCAGTCAACCTGAACCATCGGCGACAGGGTGGGCCTATGAGCAGTTCTTC.

Here the CDR3 reads CASSLRQGRTYEQYF. The CDR3 DNA is TGTGCCAGCAGTTTAAGGCAGGGAAGGACCTACGAGCAGTACTTC. The genes are TRBV28 and TRBJ2-7, with D possibly being TRBD1 (5 bases). Germline V gene data show CDR1 as MDHEN and CDR2 as SYDVKM. Trimming removed 2 bases at V and 2 bases at J, with 13 bases between. The CDR3 is made up of 15 amino acids.

The chain couples TRBV29-1 to TRBJ1-1; possible D gene TRBD1, 6 bases. The germline gives CDR1 SQVTM, CDR2 ANQGSEA. V was clipped by 6 bases and J by 4 bases, with 12 bases between them. This CDR3 has 12 residues. The CDR3 DNA reads TGCAGCGTCGTCAGGGGAATCACTGAAGCTTTCTTT. It codes for CSVVRGITEAFF.

For this clone: A much larger clonotype is one base distant, so this may be a read error. CDR3 sequence: CASSWTGTDSYEQYF. The CDR3 coding sequence is TGTGCCAGCAGTTGGACGGGGACAGATTCCTACGAGCAGTACTTC. V usage is TRBV6-5 and J usage is TRBJ2-7, with 7 bases fitting TRBD1. The CDR3 is made up of 15 amino acids. Trimming removed 4 bases from V and 1 base from J; junction bases left unmatched: 7. Germline lookup yields CDR1 MNHEY and CDR2 SVGAGI.

The chain joins TRBV4-3 to TRBJ2-7; TRBD2 agrees at 9 bases. This CDR3 is 15 amino acids long. V was clipped by 4 bases and J by 4 bases; unmatched bases: 8. CDR1 and CDR2 from the germline V gene are LGHNA and YSLEER. The CDR3 DNA reads as TGCGCCAGCAGCCCCGACCTAGCGGGGCGTTACGAGCAGTACTTC. Its translation: CASSPDLAGRYEQYF.

This chain links TRBV6-5 with TRBJ1-2, with a possible D match to TRBD1 (5 bases). V shed 6 bases and J shed 8 bases, with 19 bases lying between them. The CDR3 runs to 14 residues. Germline V gene lookup returns CDR1 MNHEY and CDR2 SVGAGI. CDR3 loop: CASREWRGEGGYTF. The CDR3 DNA follows: TGTGCCAGCAGGGAGTGGAGGGGCGAAGGGGGCTACACCTTC.

V and J are TRBV6-5 and TRBJ2-2, with a tentative D call TRBD2 (5 bases). Trimming left V 6 bases short and J 6 bases short, with 14 bases between. From germline, CDR1 is MNHEY and CDR2 SVGAGI. There are 14 residues in the CDR3. Written as DNA, the CDR3 is TGTGCCAGCAGCCCAACTAGTTCCGCCGGGGAGCTGTTTTTT. Translation gives CASSPTSSAGELFF.

The rearrangement uses TRBV28 and TRBJ1-4; TRBD1 matches 8 bases. The CDR3 covers 15 residues. Germline-derived CDR1 and CDR2 are MDHEN and SYDVKM. Germline trimming cut 7 bases from V and 8 bases from J; bases unmatched to any gene: 12. The CDR3 is CASTTFRGLEEKLFF. In DNA form, the CDR3 reads TGTGCCAGCACCACCTTCAGGGGGCTTGAAGAAAAACTGTTTTTT.

The chain is built from TRBV18 and TRBJ2-1, with D possibly matching TRBD2 (5 bases). Germline V CDR1 and CDR2: KGHSH, LQKENI. Trimming cost V 10 bases and J 11 bases, with 21 bases left between them. The CDR3 spans 13 residues. In nucleotides, the CDR3 is TGTGCCACCTCCGGAGGCCCAATAAGAAAGCAGTTCTTC. Its protein product is CATSGGPIRKQFF. Looking up the rest from reference TRBV18 and TRBJ2-1 gives the full variable domain: NAGVMQNPRHLVRRRGQEARLRCSPMKGHSHVYWYRQLPEEGLKFMVYLQKENIIDESGMPKERFSAEFPKEGPSILRIQQVVRGDSAAYFCATSGGPIRKQFFGPGTRLTVL.

This clone was picked up one time. V is TRBV28 and J is TRBJ1-5; D possibly corresponds to TRBD1 (6 bases). The length of the CDR3 is 12 residues. The V and J ends lost 5 bases and 8 bases respectively, with 10 bases between them. Germline V gene data show CDR1 as MDHEN and CDR2 as SYDVKM. CDR3 in amino acids: CASSLGQKPQHF. The CDR3 region has the DNA TGTGCCAGCAGTCTAGGACAGAAGCCCCAGCATTTT.

This chain joins TRBV19 and TRBJ1-3, with D possibly matching TRBD1 (5 bases). With 10 bases removed from V and 3 bases from J, the gap between germline ends came to 19 bases. Germline CDR1 is LNHDA and CDR2 is SQIVND (reference sequence). CDR3 length equals 15 residues. CDR3 protein: CATQRRGRFGNTIYF. The CDR3 coding sequence is TGTGCCACCCAACGAAGGGGCCGGTTTGGAAACACCATATATTTT. The full variable domain, completed using reference TRBV19 and TRBJ1-3, is DGGITQSPKYLFRKEGQNVTLSCEQNLNHDAMYWYRQDPGQGLRLIYYSQIVNDFQKGDIAEGYSVSREKKESFPLTVTSAQKNPTAFYLCATQRRGRFGNTIYFGEGSWLTVV.

V gene TRBV6-5 combines with J gene TRBJ1-3, with D possibly TRBD1 on 5 matching bases. This CDR3 contains 13 residues. V was shortened by 8 bases and J by 6 bases, with 14 bases between the two germline ends. Per germline, CDR1 MNHEY and CDR2 SVGAGI. The CDR3 loop reads CASGPVGVNTIYF. In DNA, the CDR3 is TGTGCCAGCGGTCCTGTAGGGGTAAACACCATATATTTT.

The chain links TRBV28 to TRBJ2-5, with 7 bases fitting TRBD1. The V segment lost 8 bases and the J segment 4 bases; nucleotides outside the gene matches: 10. Germline V gene lookup returns CDR1 MDHEN and CDR2 SYDVKM. This CDR3 is built from 14 residues. CDR3 amino acids: CASSTGVGGETQYF. CDR3 sequence (DNA): TGTGCCAGCTCAACAGGGGTAGGGGGAGAGACCCAGTACTTC.